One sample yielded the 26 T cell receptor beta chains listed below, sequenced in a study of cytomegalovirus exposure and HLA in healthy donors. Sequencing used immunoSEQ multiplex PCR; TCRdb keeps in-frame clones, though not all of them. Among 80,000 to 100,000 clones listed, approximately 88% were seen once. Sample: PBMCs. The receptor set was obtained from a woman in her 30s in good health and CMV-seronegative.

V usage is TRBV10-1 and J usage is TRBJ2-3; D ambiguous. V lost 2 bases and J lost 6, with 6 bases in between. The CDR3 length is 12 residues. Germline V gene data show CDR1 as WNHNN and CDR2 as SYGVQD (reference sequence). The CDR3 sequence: CASSEVADTQYF. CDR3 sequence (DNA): TGCGCCAGCAGTGAGGTAGCCGATACGCAGTATTTT.

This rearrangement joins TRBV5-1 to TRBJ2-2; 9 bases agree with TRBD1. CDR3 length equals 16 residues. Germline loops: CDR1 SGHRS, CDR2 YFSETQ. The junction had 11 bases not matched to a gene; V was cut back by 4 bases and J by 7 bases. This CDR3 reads CASSEQGARGNGELFF. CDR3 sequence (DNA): TGCGCCAGCAGCGAACAGGGGGCGCGGGGTAACGGGGAGCTGTTTTTT.

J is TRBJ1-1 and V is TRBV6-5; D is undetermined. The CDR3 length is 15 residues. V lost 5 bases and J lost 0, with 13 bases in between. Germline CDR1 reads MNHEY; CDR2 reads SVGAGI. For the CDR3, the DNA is TGTGCCAGCAGTAGGCCAGGAGGGATGAACACTGAAGCTTTCTTT. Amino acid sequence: CASSRPGGMNTEAFF.

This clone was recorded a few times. The CDR3 region is CASGLTGSGANVLTF. The CDR3 DNA reads as TGTGCCAGCGGCCTGACGGGATCTGGGGCCAACGTCCTGACTTTC. The chain is built from TRBV7-3 and TRBJ2-6; D may be TRBD2 (5 bases). CDR3 size: 15 residues. V lost 8 bases to trimming and J lost 1 base, with 12 bases between them. Germline V gene lookup returns CDR1 SGHTA and CDR2 FQGTGA.

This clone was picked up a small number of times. CDR3 DNA: TGTGCCAGCCAGACAGGGGGAGTGAATGAGCAGTTCTTC. This codes for CASQTGGVNEQFF. The chain carries TRBV28 and TRBJ2-1, with 9 bases aligning to TRBD1. The CDR3 runs 13 residues. In germline, CDR1 is MDHEN, CDR2 SYDVKM. The J segment lost 7 bases and the V segment lost 8 bases, leaving 6 bases of the junction unmatched.

CDR3 DNA: TGTGCCAGCAACCGACTAGCGGGTAGCACAGATACGCAGTATTTT. Encoded protein: CASNRLAGSTDTQYF. The chain combines TRBV27 with TRBJ2-3; 10 bases map to TRBD2. Germline-derived CDR1 and CDR2 are MNHEY and SMNVEV (reference sequence). The length of the CDR3 is 15 residues. J gave up 0 bases and V 7 bases, and 4 bases lay outside the gene matches.

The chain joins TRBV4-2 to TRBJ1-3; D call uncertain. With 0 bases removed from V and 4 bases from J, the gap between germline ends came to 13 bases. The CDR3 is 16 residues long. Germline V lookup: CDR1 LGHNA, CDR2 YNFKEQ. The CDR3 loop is CASSQEIGGLGNTIYF. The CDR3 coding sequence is TGTGCCAGCAGCCAAGAGATTGGAGGTCTCGGAAACACCATATATTTT.

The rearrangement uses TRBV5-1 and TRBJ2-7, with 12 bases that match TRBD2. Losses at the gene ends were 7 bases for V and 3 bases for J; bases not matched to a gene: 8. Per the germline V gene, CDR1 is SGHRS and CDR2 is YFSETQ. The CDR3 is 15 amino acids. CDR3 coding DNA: TGCGCCAGCCGTCTAGCGGGAGGGGAAATCTACGAGCAGTACTTC. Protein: CASRLAGGEIYEQYF.

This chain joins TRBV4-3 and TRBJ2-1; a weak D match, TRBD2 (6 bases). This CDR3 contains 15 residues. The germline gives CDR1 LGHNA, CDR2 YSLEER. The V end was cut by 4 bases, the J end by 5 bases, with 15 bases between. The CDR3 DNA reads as TGCGCCAGCAGCCGCCGACTAGATCTAGACAATGAGCAGTTCTTC. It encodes CASSRRLDLDNEQFF.

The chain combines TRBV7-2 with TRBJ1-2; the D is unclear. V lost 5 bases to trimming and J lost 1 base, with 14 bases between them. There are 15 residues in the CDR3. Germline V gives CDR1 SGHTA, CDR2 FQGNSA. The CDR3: CASSPPHSINYGYTF. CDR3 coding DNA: TGTGCCAGCAGCCCCCCCCACTCAATTAACTATGGCTACACCTTC.

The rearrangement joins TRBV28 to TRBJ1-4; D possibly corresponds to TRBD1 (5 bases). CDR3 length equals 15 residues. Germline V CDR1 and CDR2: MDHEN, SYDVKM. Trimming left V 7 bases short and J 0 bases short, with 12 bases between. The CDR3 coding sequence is TGTGCCAGCATCGACTCCAGGGCAACTAATGAAAAACTGTTTTTT. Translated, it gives CASIDSRATNEKLFF.

The DNA for the CDR3 is TGCGCCAGCAGCCAGGACAGGGATGATTCACCCCTCCACTTT. Its protein is CASSQDRDDSPLHF. The chain carries TRBV5-1 and TRBJ1-6, with 8 positions matching TRBD1. This CDR3 comprises 14 residues. Per germline, CDR1 SGHRS and CDR2 YFSETQ. The ends lost 4 bases at V and 8 bases at J; junction bases unmatched: 5.

This chain's CDR3 is CASSNGGISYNEQFF. Written as DNA, the CDR3 is TGTGCCAGTAGTAACGGGGGGATCTCCTACAATGAGCAGTTCTTC. The chain couples TRBV19 to TRBJ2-1, with 7 bases lining up with TRBD2. Germline assignment: CDR1 LNHDA and CDR2 SQIVND (reference sequence). CDR3 size: 15 residues. Germline trimming cut 4 bases from V and 0 bases from J; bases unmatched to any gene: 3.

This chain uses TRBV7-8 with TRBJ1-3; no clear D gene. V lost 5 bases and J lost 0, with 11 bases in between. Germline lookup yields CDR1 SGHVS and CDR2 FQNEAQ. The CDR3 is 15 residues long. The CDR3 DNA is TGTGCCAGCAGCCCGGGGTCCAACTCTGGAAACACCATATATTTT. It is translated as CASSPGSNSGNTIYF.

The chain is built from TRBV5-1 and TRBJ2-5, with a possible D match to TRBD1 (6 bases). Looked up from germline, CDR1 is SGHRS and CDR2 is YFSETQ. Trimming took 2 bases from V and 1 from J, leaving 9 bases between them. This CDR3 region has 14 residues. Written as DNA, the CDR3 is TGCGCCAGCAGCTTTGAAGGGGGCCAAGAGACCCAGTACTTC. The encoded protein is CASSFEGGQETQYF.

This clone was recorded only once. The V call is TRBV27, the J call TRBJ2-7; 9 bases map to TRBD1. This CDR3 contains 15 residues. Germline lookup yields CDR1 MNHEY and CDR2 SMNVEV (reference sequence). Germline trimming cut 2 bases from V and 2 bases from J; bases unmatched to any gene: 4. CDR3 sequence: CASSLGTGRAYEQYF. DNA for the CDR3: TGTGCCAGCAGTTTAGGGACAGGGAGAGCCTACGAGCAGTACTTC.

CDR3 in DNA: TGTGCCAGCAGCTTAGAGGGGACACCGACGACAGGGCGGGCAGAGACCCAGTACTTC. Translated: CASSLEGTPTTGRAETQYF. The V and J genes are TRBV11-3 and TRBJ2-5; the match to TRBD1 covers 7 bases. This CDR3 region has 19 residues. Germline CDR1 reads SGHNT; CDR2 reads YENEEA. V was pared by 0 bases and J by 4 bases, with 17 bases of the junction left unmatched.

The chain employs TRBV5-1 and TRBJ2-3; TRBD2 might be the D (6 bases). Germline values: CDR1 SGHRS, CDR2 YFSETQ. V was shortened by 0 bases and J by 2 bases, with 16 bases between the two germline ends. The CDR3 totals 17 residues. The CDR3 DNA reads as TGCGCCAGCAGCTTGGAGCCCTTTAGCGGAAACACAGATACGCAGTATTTT. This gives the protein CASSLEPFSGNTDTQYF.

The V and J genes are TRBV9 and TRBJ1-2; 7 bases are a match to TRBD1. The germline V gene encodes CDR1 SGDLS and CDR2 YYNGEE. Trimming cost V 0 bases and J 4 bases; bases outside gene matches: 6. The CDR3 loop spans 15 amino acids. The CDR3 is CASSVGGTATYGYTF. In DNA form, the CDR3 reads TGTGCCAGCAGCGTAGGGGGGACAGCAACCTATGGCTACACCTTC.

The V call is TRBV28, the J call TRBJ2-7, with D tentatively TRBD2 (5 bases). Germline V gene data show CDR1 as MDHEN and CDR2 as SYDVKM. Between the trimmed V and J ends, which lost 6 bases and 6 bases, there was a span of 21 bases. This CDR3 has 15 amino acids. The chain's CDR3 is CASRPPSGRGTEQYF. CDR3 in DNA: TGTGCCAGCAGGCCACCCAGCGGCCGGGGAACCGAGCAGTACTTC.

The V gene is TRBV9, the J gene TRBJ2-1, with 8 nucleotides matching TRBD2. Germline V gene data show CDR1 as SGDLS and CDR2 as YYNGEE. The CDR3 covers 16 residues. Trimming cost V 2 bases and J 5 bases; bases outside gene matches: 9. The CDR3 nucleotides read TGTGCCAGCAGCGTGGCCGGGGGGGGCCTCCACAATGAGCAGTTCTTC. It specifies CASSVAGGGLHNEQFF.

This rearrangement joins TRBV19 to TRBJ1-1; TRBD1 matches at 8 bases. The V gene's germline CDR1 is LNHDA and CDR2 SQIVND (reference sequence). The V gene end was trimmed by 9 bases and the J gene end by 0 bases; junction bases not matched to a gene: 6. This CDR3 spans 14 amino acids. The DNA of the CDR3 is TGTGCCAGCAGGACAGGGCAGATGAACACTGAAGCTTTCTTT. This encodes CASRTGQMNTEAFF.

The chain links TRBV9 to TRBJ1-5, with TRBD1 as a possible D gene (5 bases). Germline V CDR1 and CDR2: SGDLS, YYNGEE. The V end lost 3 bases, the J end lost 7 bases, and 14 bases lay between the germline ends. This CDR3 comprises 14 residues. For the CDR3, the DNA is TGTGCCAGCAGCGCCCAAGTCGGGGGGCAGCCCCAGCATTTT. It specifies CASSAQVGGQPQHF. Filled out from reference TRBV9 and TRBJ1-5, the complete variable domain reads DSGVTQTPKHLITATGQRVTLRCSPRSGDLSVYWYQQSLDQGLQFLIQYYNGEERAKGNILERFSAQQFPDLHSELNLSSLELGDSALYFCASSAQVGGQPQHFGDGTRLSIL.

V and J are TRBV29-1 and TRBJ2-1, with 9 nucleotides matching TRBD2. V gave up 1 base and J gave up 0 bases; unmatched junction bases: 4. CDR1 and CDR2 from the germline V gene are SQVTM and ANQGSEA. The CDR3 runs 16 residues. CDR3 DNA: TGCAGCGTTGAAGGCGGGAGGGGAGGCTCCTACAATGAGCAGTTCTTC. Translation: CSVEGGRGGSYNEQFF.

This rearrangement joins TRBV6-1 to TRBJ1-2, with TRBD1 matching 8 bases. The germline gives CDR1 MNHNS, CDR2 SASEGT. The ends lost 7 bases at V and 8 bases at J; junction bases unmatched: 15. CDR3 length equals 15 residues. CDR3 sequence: CASKRDRLAAGGYTF. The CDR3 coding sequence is TGTGCCAGCAAGCGGGACAGGTTGGCCGCGGGAGGCTACACCTTC.

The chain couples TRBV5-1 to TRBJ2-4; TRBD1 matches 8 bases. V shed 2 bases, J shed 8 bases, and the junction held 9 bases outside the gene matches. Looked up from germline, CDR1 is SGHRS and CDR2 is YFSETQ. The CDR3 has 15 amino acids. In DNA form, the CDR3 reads TGCGCCAGCAGCTTTCAGGGGGCGATAGGTGACATTCAGTACTTC. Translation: CASSFQGAIGDIQYF.